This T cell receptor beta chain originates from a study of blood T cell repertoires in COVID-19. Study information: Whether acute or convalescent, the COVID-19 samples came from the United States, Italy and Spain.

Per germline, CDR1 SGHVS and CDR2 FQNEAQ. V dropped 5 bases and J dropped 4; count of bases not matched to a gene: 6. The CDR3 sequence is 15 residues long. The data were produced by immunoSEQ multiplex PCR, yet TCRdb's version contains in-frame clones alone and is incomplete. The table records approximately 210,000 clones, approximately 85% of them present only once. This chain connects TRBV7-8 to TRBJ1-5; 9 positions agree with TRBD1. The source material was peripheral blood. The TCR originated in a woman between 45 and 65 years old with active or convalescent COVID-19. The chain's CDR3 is CASSRGQGENQPQHF. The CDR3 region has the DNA TGTGCCAGCAGCCGGGGACAGGGTGAAAATCAGCCCCAGCATTTT.